This note documents a single T cell receptor beta chain sequence. The target antigen is unknown. These data are taken from a study of CD8 T cells in Susac syndrome. Whole-study findings and limits: The study conceded that its TCR sequencing and HLA analysis involved relatively few individuals.

Trimming pared 5 bases from V and 0 bases from J, leaving 8 bases between. CDR1 and CDR2 (germline): SGHVS, FNYEAQ. The CDR3 has 15 amino acids. Random hexamers were used to reverse transcribe the RNA input (roughly 0.5 to 1 ug). TCRdb reprocessed the immunoSEQ multiplex PCR reads with MiXCR, giving one entry per CDR3 protein. The sample has under 150,000 distinct CDR3 sequences, around 95% seen once. Sequencing was carried out using CD4+ T cells from PBMCs. The chain uses TRBV7-6 and TRBJ2-6; D not resolved. This receptor was obtained from a human donor with Susac syndrome. CDR3 nucleotides: TGTGCCAGCAGCCGCCGGTACTCTGGGGCCAACGTCCTGACTTTC. It yields the protein CASSRRYSGANVLTF.